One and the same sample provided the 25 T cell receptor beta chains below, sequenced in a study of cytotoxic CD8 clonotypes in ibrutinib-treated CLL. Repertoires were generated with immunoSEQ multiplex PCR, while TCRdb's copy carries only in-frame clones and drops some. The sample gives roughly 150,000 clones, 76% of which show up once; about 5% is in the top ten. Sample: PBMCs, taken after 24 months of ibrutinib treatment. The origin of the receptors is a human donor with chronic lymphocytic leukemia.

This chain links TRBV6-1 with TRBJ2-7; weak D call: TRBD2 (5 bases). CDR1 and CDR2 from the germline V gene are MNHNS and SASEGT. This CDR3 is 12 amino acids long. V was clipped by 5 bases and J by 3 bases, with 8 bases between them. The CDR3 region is CASSHGNYEQYF. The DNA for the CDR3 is TGTGCCAGCAGTCACGGGAACTACGAGCAGTACTTC.

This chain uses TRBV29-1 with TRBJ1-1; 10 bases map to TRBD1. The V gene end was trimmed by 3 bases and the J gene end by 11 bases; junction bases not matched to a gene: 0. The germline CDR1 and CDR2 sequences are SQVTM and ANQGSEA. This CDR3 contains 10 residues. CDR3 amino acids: CSVEDRGAFF. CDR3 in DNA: TGCAGCGTTGAGGACAGGGGGGCTTTCTTT.

The CDR3 loop is CASSSRTRSVNEQFF. The CDR3, as DNA: TGTGCCAGCAGCTCGAGGACTAGGTCGGTCAATGAGCAGTTCTTC. This chain connects TRBV11-2 to TRBJ2-1, with TRBD2 matching 7 bases. Germline V CDR1 and CDR2: SGHAT, FQNNGV. The V gene end was trimmed by 4 bases and the J gene end by 6 bases; junction bases not matched to a gene: 9. This CDR3 comprises 15 residues.

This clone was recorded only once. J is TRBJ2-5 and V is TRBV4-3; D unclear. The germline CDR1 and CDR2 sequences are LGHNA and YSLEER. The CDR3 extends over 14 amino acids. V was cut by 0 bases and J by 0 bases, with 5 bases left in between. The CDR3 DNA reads TGCGCCAGCAGCCAAGATTTTCACCAAGAGACCCAGTACTTC. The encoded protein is CASSQDFHQETQYF.

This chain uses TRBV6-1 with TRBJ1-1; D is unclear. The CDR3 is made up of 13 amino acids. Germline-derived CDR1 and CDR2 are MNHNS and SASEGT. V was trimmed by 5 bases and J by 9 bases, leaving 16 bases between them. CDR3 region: CASSNLATPKAFF. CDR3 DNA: TGTGCCAGCAGTAACCTGGCTACTCCTAAAGCTTTCTTT.

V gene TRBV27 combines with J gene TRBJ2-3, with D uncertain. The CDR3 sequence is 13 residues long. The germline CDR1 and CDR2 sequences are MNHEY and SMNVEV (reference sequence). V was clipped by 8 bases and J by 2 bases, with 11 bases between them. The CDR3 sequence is CASPGESTDTQYF. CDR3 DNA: TGTGCCAGCCCCGGCGAATCCACAGATACGCAGTATTTT.

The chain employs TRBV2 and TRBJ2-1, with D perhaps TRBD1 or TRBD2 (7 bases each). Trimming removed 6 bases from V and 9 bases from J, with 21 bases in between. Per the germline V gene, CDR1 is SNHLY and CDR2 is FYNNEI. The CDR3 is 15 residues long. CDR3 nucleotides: TGTGCCAGCAGCAAGGGGACTACCCCAGGGGGTGAGCAGTTCTTC. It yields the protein CASSKGTTPGGEQFF.

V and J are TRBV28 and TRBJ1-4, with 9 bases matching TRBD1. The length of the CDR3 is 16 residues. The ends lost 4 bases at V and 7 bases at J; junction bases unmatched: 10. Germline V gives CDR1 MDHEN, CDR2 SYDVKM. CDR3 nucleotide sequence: TGTGCCAGCAGTTCCCCACAGGGGGCGAGAGGTGAAAAACTGTTTTTT. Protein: CASSSPQGARGEKLFF.

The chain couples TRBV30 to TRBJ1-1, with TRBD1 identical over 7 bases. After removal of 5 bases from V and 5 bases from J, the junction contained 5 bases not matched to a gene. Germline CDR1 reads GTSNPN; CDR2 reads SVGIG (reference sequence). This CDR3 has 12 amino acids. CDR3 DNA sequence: TGTGCCTGGGCGACAGGGAGGACTGAAGCTTTCTTT. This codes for CAWATGRTEAFF.

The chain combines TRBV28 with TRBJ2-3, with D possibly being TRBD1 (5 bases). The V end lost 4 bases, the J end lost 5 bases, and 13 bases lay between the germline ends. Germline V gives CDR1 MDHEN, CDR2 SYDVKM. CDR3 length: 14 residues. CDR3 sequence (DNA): TGTGCCAGCAGTTCGGGCAGGGCTCTAGATACGCAGTATTTT. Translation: CASSSGRALDTQYF.

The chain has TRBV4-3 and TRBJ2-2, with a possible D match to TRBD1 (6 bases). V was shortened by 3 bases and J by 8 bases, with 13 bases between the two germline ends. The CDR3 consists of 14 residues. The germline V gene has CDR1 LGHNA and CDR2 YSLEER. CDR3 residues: CASSHVRGRGELFF. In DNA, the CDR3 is TGCGCCAGCAGCCACGTCAGGGGCCGGGGGGAGCTGTTTTTT.

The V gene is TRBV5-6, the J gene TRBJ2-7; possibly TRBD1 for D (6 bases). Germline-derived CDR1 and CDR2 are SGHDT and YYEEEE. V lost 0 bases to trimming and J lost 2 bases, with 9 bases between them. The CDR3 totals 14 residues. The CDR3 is CASSLGDIPYEQYF. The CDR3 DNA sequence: TGTGCCAGCAGCTTGGGGGACATTCCCTACGAGCAGTACTTC.

The DNA of the CDR3 is TGTGCCATCATGGGAGATCCCTACAATGAGCAGTTCTTC. Protein product: CAIMGDPYNEQFF. The rearrangement uses TRBV10-3 and TRBJ2-1; a possible D gene is TRBD2 (5 bases). The germline V gene encodes CDR1 ENHRY and CDR2 SYGVKD. CDR3 length: 13 residues. The V end was cut by 7 bases, the J end by 2 bases, with 9 bases between.

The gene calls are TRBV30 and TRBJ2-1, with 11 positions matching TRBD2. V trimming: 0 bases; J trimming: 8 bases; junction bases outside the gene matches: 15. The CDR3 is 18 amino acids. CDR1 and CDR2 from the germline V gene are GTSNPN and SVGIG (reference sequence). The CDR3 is CAWSVARTSGGSTDEQFF. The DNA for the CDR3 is TGTGCCTGGAGTGTAGCCCGAACTAGCGGGGGTTCTACTGATGAGCAGTTCTTC.

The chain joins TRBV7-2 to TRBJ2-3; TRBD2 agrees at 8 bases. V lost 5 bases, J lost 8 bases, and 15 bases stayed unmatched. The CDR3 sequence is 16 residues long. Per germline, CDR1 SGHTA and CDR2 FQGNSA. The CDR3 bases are TGTGCCAGCAGCCCCACGGGGGGGGCCCACAGAGGTACGCAGTATTTT. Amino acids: CASSPTGGAHRGTQYF.

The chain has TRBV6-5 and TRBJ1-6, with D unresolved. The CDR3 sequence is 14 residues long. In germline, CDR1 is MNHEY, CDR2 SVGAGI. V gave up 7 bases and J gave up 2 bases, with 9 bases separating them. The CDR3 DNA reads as TGTGCCAGCACCCTCAGCCCCTATAATTCACCCCTCCACTTT. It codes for CASTLSPYNSPLHF.

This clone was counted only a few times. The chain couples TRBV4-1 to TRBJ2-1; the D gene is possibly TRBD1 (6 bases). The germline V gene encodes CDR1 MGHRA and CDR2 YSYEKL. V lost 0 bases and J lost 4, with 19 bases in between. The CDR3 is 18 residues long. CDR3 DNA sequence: TGCGCCAGCAGCCAAGATGGGGGCCACACCTCGTCGTACAATGAGCAGTTCTTC. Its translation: CASSQDGGHTSSYNEQFF.

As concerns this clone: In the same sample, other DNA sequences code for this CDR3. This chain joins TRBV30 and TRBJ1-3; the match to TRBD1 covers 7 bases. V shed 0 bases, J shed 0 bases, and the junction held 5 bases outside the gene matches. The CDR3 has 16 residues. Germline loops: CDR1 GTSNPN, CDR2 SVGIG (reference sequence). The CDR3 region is CAWSVGTVSSGNTIYF. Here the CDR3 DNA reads TGTGCCTGGAGTGTAGGGACAGTGTCCTCTGGAAACACCATATATTTT.

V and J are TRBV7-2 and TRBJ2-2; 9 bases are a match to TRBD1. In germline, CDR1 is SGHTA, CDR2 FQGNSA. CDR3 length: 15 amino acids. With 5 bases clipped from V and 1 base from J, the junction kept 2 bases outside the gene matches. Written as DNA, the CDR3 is TGTGCCAGCAGCAGACAGGGGGTGAACACCGGGGAGCTGTTTTTT. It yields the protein CASSRQGVNTGELFF.

CDR3 amino acids: CASSTSGSHEQYF. The CDR3 bases are TGTGCCAGTAGTACCAGCGGGAGCCACGAGCAGTACTTC. The chain couples TRBV19 to TRBJ2-7, with 8 nucleotides matching TRBD2. The junction had 4 bases not matched to a gene; V was cut back by 4 bases and J by 5 bases. Germline V gene lookup returns CDR1 LNHDA and CDR2 SQIVND (reference sequence). This CDR3 has 13 residues.

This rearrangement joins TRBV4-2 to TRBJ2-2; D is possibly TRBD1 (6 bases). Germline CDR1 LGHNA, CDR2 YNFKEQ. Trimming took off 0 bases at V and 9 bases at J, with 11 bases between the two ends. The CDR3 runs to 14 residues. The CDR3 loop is CASSQDGGPRELFF. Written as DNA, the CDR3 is TGTGCCAGCAGCCAAGATGGGGGCCCCCGGGAGCTGTTTTTT.

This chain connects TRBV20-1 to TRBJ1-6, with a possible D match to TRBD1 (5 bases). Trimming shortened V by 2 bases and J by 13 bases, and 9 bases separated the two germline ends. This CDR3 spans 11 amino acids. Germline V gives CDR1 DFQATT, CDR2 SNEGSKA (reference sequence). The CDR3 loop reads CSARNQGPLHF. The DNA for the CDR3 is TGCAGTGCTAGAAACCAGGGCCCCCTCCACTTT.

CDR3 bases: TGTGCCAGCAGCTCCCCGGGACAGCCAACCTATGGCTACACCTTC. This gives the protein CASSSPGQPTYGYTF. J is TRBJ1-2 and V is TRBV28; 7 bases fit TRBD1. After removal of 6 bases from V and 4 bases from J, the junction contained 11 bases not matched to a gene. The germline V gene encodes CDR1 MDHEN and CDR2 SYDVKM. The CDR3 loop spans 15 amino acids.

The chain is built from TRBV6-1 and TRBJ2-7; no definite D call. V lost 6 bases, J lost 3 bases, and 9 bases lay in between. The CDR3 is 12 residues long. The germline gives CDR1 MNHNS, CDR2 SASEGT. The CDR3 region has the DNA TGTGCCAGCAGAGGTGGCTACTACGAGCAGTACTTC. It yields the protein CASRGGYYEQYF.

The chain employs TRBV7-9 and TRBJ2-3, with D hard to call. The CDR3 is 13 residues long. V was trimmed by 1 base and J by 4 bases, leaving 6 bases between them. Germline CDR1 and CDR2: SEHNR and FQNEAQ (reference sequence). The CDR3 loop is CASSLVVADTQYF. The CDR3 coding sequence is TGTGCCAGCAGCTTAGTGGTGGCAGATACGCAGTATTTT.